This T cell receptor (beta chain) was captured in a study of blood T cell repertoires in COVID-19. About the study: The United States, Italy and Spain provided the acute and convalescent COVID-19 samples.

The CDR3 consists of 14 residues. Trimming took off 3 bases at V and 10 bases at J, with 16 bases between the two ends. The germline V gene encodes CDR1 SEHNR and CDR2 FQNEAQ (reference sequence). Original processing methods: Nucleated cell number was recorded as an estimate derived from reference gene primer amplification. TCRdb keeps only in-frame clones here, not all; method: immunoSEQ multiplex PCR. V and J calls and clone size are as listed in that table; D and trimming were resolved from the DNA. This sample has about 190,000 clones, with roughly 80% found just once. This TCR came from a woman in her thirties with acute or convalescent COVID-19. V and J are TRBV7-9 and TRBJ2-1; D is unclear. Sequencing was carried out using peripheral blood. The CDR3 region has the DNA TGTGCCAGCAGCTTCGATTCCCCCCCCCGGGAGCAGTTCTTC. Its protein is CASSFDSPPREQFF.